Reported below is one TCR beta chain. Its specificity is unknown. TCRdb keeps only in-frame clones here, not all; method: immunoSEQ multiplex PCR. The table has about 160,000 clones, roughly 77% seen once. The source of the sample is a study of cytotoxic CD8 clonotypes in ibrutinib-treated CLL. Regarding the study as a whole: Clonality went up at ibrutinib response and then declined back toward baseline at progression. Researchers report that baseline clonality outpaced age-matched healthy donors and tracked circulating CD8+ T-cell counts.

V dropped 1 base and J dropped 6; count of bases not matched to a gene: 7. Germline V gene sequence: CDR1 SGHNT, CDR2 YYREEE (reference sequence). The CDR3 extends over 15 amino acids. Sequencing used PBMCs, obtained after 12 months of ibrutinib treatment. The chain has TRBV5-4 and TRBJ2-1, with 7 bases lining up with TRBD2. The receptor was derived from a human donor with chronic lymphocytic leukemia. Here the CDR3 DNA reads TGTGCCAGCAGCTTGCTCGAGCGGGAAGCCAATGAGCAGTTCTTC. This sequence encodes CASSLLEREANEQFF.